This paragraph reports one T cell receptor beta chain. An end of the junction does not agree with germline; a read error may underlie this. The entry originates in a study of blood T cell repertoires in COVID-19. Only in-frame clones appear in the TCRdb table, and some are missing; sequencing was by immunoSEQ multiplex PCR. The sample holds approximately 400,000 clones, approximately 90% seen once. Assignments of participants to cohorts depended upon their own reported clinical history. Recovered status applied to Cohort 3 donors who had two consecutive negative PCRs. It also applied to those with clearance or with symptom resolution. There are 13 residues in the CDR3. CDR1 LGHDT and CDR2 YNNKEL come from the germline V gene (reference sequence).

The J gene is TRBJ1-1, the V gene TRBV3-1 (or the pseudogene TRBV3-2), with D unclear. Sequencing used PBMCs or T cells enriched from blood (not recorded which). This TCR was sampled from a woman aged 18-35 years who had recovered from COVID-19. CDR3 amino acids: CASSPAAMTAAFF. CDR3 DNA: TGTGCCAGCAGCCCTGCCGCAATGACTGCAGCTTTCTTT.